The 29 T cell receptor beta chains listed next were all sequenced from one sample in a study of control samples from healthy donors and cancer patients. The method was immunoSEQ multiplex PCR; TCRdb's version includes in-frame clones alone and lacks a portion of them. This table holds about 410,000 clones, around nine tenths found once. Input material: PBMCs. The receptors were gathered from a man aged 40-49 years with head and neck cancer.

The chain joins TRBV2 to TRBJ2-2; possible D gene TRBD1, 5 bases. Germline CDR1 and CDR2: SNHLY and FYNNEI. Trimming left V 8 bases short and J 6 bases short, with 22 bases between. This CDR3 has 16 residues. CDR3 protein: CASSDQGPLLAGELFF. CDR3 DNA: TGTGCCAGCTCGGACCAGGGCCCTTTACTGGCCGGGGAGCTGTTTTTT.

The rearrangement joins TRBV5-8 to TRBJ2-2; D not resolved. This CDR3 has 14 residues. Germline values: CDR1 SGHTS, CDR2 YDEGEE. Trimming left V 0 bases short and J 3 bases short, with 6 bases between. Here the CDR3 DNA reads TGTGCCAGCAGCTTGGCAGCCTACACCGGGGAGCTGTTTTTT. It translates to CASSLAAYTGELFF.

The rearrangement links TRBV25-1 to TRBJ1-1, with D possibly being TRBD1 (6 bases). This CDR3 contains 14 residues. V lost 4 bases and J 6 bases, leaving 15 bases between the germline ends. Germline CDR1 and CDR2: MGHDK and SYGVNS. The CDR3 bases are TGTGCCAGCAGTGCACAGGGTGGGGGCGCTGAAGCTTTCTTT. Protein product: CASSAQGGGAEAFF.

The chain recombines TRBV2 with TRBJ2-5; D possibly corresponds to TRBD1 (8 bases). The CDR3 extends over 15 amino acids. CDR1 SNHLY and CDR2 FYNNEI come from the germline V gene. V lost 7 bases, J lost 4 bases, and 19 bases lay in between. CDR3 region: CASTLNRGGIETQYF. In DNA, the CDR3 is TGTGCCAGCACCCTAAACAGGGGGGGAATAGAGACCCAGTACTTC.

This sequence joins TRBV28 and TRBJ1-2, with D maybe TRBD1 (6 bases). V was pared by 6 bases and J by 3 bases, with 11 bases between. The germline CDR1 and CDR2 sequences are MDHEN and SYDVKM. The CDR3 runs to 13 residues. The chain's CDR3 is CASSPDRYYGYTF. The DNA for the CDR3 is TGTGCCAGCAGCCCCGACAGGTACTATGGCTACACCTTC.

The V gene is TRBV7-3, the J gene TRBJ2-2, with a tentative D call TRBD1 (6 bases). Between the trimmed V and J ends, which lost 0 bases and 2 bases, there was a span of 10 bases. This CDR3 has 16 amino acids. Germline CDR1 and CDR2: SGHTA and FQGTGA. The chain's CDR3 is CASSLTGQPNTGELFF. In nucleotides, the CDR3 is TGTGCCAGCAGCTTAACGGGACAACCTAACACCGGGGAGCTGTTTTTT.

CDR3 coding DNA: TGTGCCAGCAGTTTTTCTTTGGCGGGCGGCTACACCTTC. Protein: CASSFSLAGGYTF. This sequence joins TRBV28 and TRBJ1-2; D unclear. CDR3 size: 13 residues. Germline assignment: CDR1 MDHEN and CDR2 SYDVKM. Trimming took 3 bases from V and 8 from J, leaving 13 bases between them.

V and J are TRBV9 and TRBJ2-3, with D perhaps matching TRBD2 (6 bases). Per germline, CDR1 SGDLS and CDR2 YYNGEE. V lost 4 bases to trimming and J lost 4 bases, with 19 bases between them. The CDR3 is made up of 16 amino acids. CDR3 protein: CASSSTAGRQSDTQYF. The CDR3 bases are TGTGCCAGCAGCTCCACTGCGGGGCGCCAGTCAGATACGCAGTATTTT.

V gene TRBV19 combines with J gene TRBJ2-7; TRBD2 matches at 8 bases. The CDR3 consists of 13 residues. Trimming removed 4 bases from V and 7 bases from J; junction bases left unmatched: 6. The germline V gene has CDR1 LNHDA and CDR2 SQIVND (reference sequence). This CDR3 is CASSTTSGWEQYF. CDR3 nucleotides: TGTGCCAGTAGTACCACTAGCGGCTGGGAGCAGTACTTC.

This clone was seen more than once but under ten times. For the CDR3, the DNA is TGTGCCAGCAGCTCTCCCTTAGGCTCCTACAATGAGCAGTTCTTC. Encoded protein: CASSSPLGSYNEQFF. The chain couples TRBV7-3 to TRBJ2-1; D is ambiguous. There are 15 residues in the CDR3. Trimming left V 4 bases short and J 0 bases short, with 10 bases between. CDR1 and CDR2 (germline): SGHTA, FQGTGA. The full variable domain, with the rest looked up from reference TRBV7-3 and TRBJ2-1, is GAGVSQTPSNKVTEKGKYVELRCDPISGHTALYWYRQSLGQGPEFLIYFQGTGAADDSGLPNDRFFAVRPEGSVSTLKIQRTERGDSAVYLCASSSPLGSYNEQFFGPGTRLTVL.

The genes are TRBV27 and TRBJ2-6; TRBD1 matches at 7 bases. The CDR3 contains 15 residues. Per the germline V gene, CDR1 is MNHEY and CDR2 is SMNVEV (reference sequence). The V and J ends lost 7 bases and 4 bases, in that order; junction bases with no gene match: 7. The CDR3 region has the DNA TGTGCCAGCACCTTGACAGGGTACGGGGCCAACGTCCTGACTTTC. The encoded protein is CASTLTGYGANVLTF.

The genes are TRBV5-1 and TRBJ1-1; D is perhaps TRBD1 (5 bases). Trimming cost V 2 bases and J 3 bases, with 11 bases left between them. The V gene's germline CDR1 is SGHRS and CDR2 YFSETQ. This CDR3 spans 14 amino acids. CDR3 in DNA: TGCGCCAGCAGCTTACTTCGGGGGGACACTGAAGCTTTCTTT. It codes for CASSLLRGDTEAFF.

The rearrangement joins TRBV4-3 to TRBJ2-3, with TRBD2 matching over 8 bases. Germline trimming cut 3 bases from V and 3 bases from J; bases unmatched to any gene: 23. CDR1 is LGHNA and CDR2 is YSLEER in the germline V gene. The CDR3 consists of 21 residues. The CDR3 is CASSHPTFRSGGLNGTDTQYF. The CDR3 nucleotides read TGCGCCAGCAGCCACCCCACCTTCAGGTCGGGGGGGTTAAATGGTACAGATACGCAGTATTTT.

The J gene is TRBJ2-7, the V gene TRBV12-3 or TRBV12-4; D ambiguous. This CDR3 spans 12 amino acids. The germline V and J ends were trimmed by 6 bases and 0 bases, with 6 bases remaining between them. The CDR3 coding sequence is TGTGCCAGCAGAAGGAGCTCCTACGAGCAGTACTTC. Amino acids: CASRRSSYEQYF.

This sequence joins TRBV2 and TRBJ1-6; TRBD1 matches 8 bases. The CDR3 is made up of 14 amino acids. The V gene's germline CDR1 is SNHLY and CDR2 FYNNEI. The V and J ends lost 6 bases and 6 bases, in that order; junction bases with no gene match: 4. In nucleotides, the CDR3 is TGTGCCAGCAGCGACAGGGGAGGTAATTCACCCCTCCACTTT. It encodes CASSDRGGNSPLHF.

The V and J genes are TRBV9 and TRBJ1-2; TRBD1 is a possible D gene (6 bases). CDR3 length: 16 residues. The germline CDR1 and CDR2 sequences are SGDLS and YYNGEE. The V gene lost 0 bases and the J gene lost 6 bases, with 18 bases spanning the gap. The chain's CDR3 is CASSVGVGGPLDGYTF. The CDR3 bases are TGTGCCAGCAGCGTAGGGGTTGGGGGCCCACTAGATGGCTACACCTTC.

The rearrangement uses TRBV4-2 and TRBJ2-3; D is perhaps TRBD1 (5 bases). V was trimmed by 0 bases and J by 6 bases, leaving 13 bases between them. Germline lookup yields CDR1 LGHNA and CDR2 YNFKEQ. This CDR3 contains 15 residues. The CDR3 loop reads CASSQDIAGSDTQYF. The CDR3 DNA reads TGTGCCAGCAGCCAAGATATTGCAGGGTCGGATACGCAGTATTTT.

The J gene is TRBJ2-5, the V gene TRBV11-2; 10 bases match TRBD1. Germline V gene data show CDR1 as SGHAT and CDR2 as FQNNGV. V trimming: 3 bases; J trimming: 7 bases; junction bases outside the gene matches: 14. The CDR3 sequence is 17 residues long. This CDR3 is CASSFRRRQGALGTQYF. The CDR3 DNA sequence: TGTGCCAGCAGCTTCCGACGGCGACAGGGGGCATTGGGGACCCAGTACTTC.

The V gene is TRBV30, the J gene TRBJ1-5, with a weak D call TRBD1 (6 bases). The V and J ends lost 5 bases and 6 bases respectively, with 17 bases between them. Germline V CDR1 and CDR2: GTSNPN, SVGIG (reference sequence). This CDR3 spans 14 amino acids. The CDR3 DNA follows: TGTGCCTGGGCAACGGGGACATCGGCTCAGCCCCAGCATTTT. Amino acid sequence: CAWATGTSAQPQHF.

The chain links TRBV20-1 to TRBJ1-2; D gene uncertain. This CDR3 has 11 residues. Trimming removed 4 bases at V and 7 bases at J, with 10 bases between. Germline loops: CDR1 DFQATT, CDR2 SNEGSKA (reference sequence). The CDR3 is CSATTEGGYTF. The CDR3 DNA is TGCAGTGCTACCACAGAGGGTGGCTACACCTTC.

This rearrangement joins TRBV28 to TRBJ2-3; 10 bases are shared with TRBD1. J gave up 3 bases and V 3 bases, and 15 bases lay outside the gene matches. Per germline, CDR1 MDHEN and CDR2 SYDVKM. The CDR3 contains 19 residues. DNA for the CDR3: TGTGCCAGCAGTTTTAAGGCCCGACAGGGGGCTAAGAGGACAGATACGCAGTATTTT. This sequence encodes CASSFKARQGAKRTDTQYF.

This clone has just a few counts. This chain links TRBV29-1 with TRBJ1-2, with unresolved D. V lost 2 bases, J lost 14 bases, and 6 bases lay in between. This CDR3 has 8 amino acids. The V gene's germline CDR1 is SQVTM and CDR2 ANQGSEA. The CDR3 nucleotides read TGCAGCGTTGAATATGGGACCTTC. Its translation is CSVEYGTF.

The J gene is TRBJ2-2, the V gene TRBV5-1; no clear D gene. This CDR3 has 15 residues. V lost 2 bases and J lost 4, with 12 bases in between. Germline V lookup: CDR1 SGHRS, CDR2 YFSETQ. The chain's CDR3 is CASSFLGNPTGELFF. CDR3 nucleotides: TGCGCCAGCAGCTTCCTCGGCAACCCCACCGGGGAGCTGTTTTTT.

This rearrangement joins TRBV19 to TRBJ1-2; D call uncertain. This CDR3 comprises 13 residues. Trimming took 5 bases from V and 3 from J, leaving 10 bases between them. The germline CDR1 and CDR2 sequences are LNHDA and SQIVND (reference sequence). This chain's CDR3 is CASSPFDYYGYTF. Written as DNA, the CDR3 is TGTGCCAGTAGTCCCTTCGATTACTATGGCTACACCTTC.

This clone was observed once. The gene calls are TRBV7-2 and TRBJ1-5, with D uncertain. The CDR3 sequence is 15 residues long. The germline V and J ends were trimmed by 3 bases and 3 bases, with 12 bases remaining between them. Looked up from germline, CDR1 is SGHTA and CDR2 is FQGNSA. The CDR3: CASSLGSTDNQPQHF. In nucleotides, the CDR3 is TGTGCCAGCAGCTTGGGTAGCACAGACAATCAGCCCCAGCATTTT.

CDR3 in DNA: TGCGCCAGCAGCTTCCAGGGGCGGGATGGATATGGCTACACCTTC. This translates into CASSFQGRDGYGYTF. This chain uses TRBV5-1 with TRBJ1-2; D perhaps matches TRBD1 (6 bases). V lost 2 bases to trimming and J lost 5 bases, with 16 bases between them. Germline CDR1 SGHRS, CDR2 YFSETQ. The CDR3 runs to 15 residues.

In its sample, this clone was seen once. The rearrangement joins TRBV5-1 to TRBJ2-7, with D possibly matching TRBD2 (5 bases). Germline CDR1 is SGHRS and CDR2 is YFSETQ. The CDR3 is 14 residues long. The ends were cut back, 1 base at V and 7 bases at J, with 15 bases in the middle. The chain's CDR3 is CASSLSQVGGEQYF. The CDR3 DNA is TGCGCCAGCAGCTTGTCGCAGGTCGGCGGGGAGCAGTACTTC.

CDR3 in DNA: TGTGCCAGCAGTTACTCCGGGACACCACCTGAGCAGTTCTTC. Translating it yields CASSYSGTPPEQFF. The chain recombines TRBV28 with TRBJ2-1; possible D gene TRBD1, 6 bases. CDR1 is MDHEN and CDR2 is SYDVKM in the germline V gene. This CDR3 is built from 14 residues. Trimming pared 4 bases from V and 9 bases from J, leaving 16 bases between.

This rearrangement joins TRBV10-3 to TRBJ2-1; D is possibly TRBD2 (6 bases). Germline lookup yields CDR1 ENHRY and CDR2 SYGVKD. The CDR3 extends over 15 amino acids. V was clipped by 5 bases and J by 7 bases, with 18 bases between them. The CDR3 here is CAISPRAGLENEQFF. CDR3 in DNA: TGTGCCATCAGTCCGAGGGCGGGGCTTGAAAATGAGCAGTTCTTC.